The text below deals with one T cell receptor beta chain. This clonotype came up many times. It lacks a known antigen. Base qualities are missing; no much larger clone stands one base away. The sample was run on an Illumina HiSeq 1500. TCRdb handled the public reads itself, with Q25 trimming in fastp and clone calling in MiXCR, and kept productive beta chains. Records with the same CDR3 protein are collapsed into one entry carrying the most frequent genes and DNA. In this sample the table shows more than 400,000 distinct CDR3 sequences, approximately 25% of which occur a single time. Of the sample, approximately 13% is held by the ten largest clones. The data derive from a study of T cell repertoires in cytomegalovirus infection (dated by TCRdb to 2018 to 2020). In the study overall: Donor HLA type was relevant to the analysis, as public TCR beta signatures indicated carriage of CMV infection together with the matching HLA type. What the work shows at the level of the full study, not this receptor alone: The ex vivo response was dominated by HLA-C-restricted CMV-specific TCR beta clonotypes, which also provided the single most frequent clonotype in two of eight donors. Cumulative frequency of public TCR beta family members discriminated carriers of CMV infection plus the relevant HLA type in this cohort and an independent approximately 340-donor cohort.

The specimen was PBMCs. The receptor was isolated from a human donor in good health (CMV status not recorded). Some clones in this sample may be carry-over from other donors' samples.

At the DNA level, the sequence is TGTGCCAGCAGCCTACCCACCTCCTACGAGCAGTACTTC. The translation is CASSLPTSYEQYF. The chain joins TRBV7-2 to TRBJ2-7; the D gene assignment is ambiguous. Per the germline V gene, SGHTA is the CDR1 and FQGNSA is the CDR2. The CDR3 covers 13 residues, taking in both the cysteine and the phenylalanine. Just the 39-base CDR3 DNA is kept, in frame starting at base 1. V sheds 5 bases and J sheds 0 bases, leaving 8 bases between their ends.